These 14 T cell receptor beta chains came from one sample sequenced in a study of cytomegalovirus exposure and HLA in healthy donors. 13 Jbeta primers and 60 Vbeta primers were used for the PCR. Repertoires were generated with immunoSEQ multiplex PCR, while TCRdb's copy carries only in-frame clones and drops some. In total, the table holds around 160,000 clones. The sequenced material came from PBMCs. All receptors derive from a woman aged 50 to 60 in good health and CMV-seronegative.

V gene TRBV19 combines with J gene TRBJ2-1, with 8 nucleotides matching TRBD2. In germline, CDR1 is LNHDA, CDR2 SQIVND (reference sequence). With 3 bases clipped from V and 7 bases from J, the junction kept 2 bases outside the gene matches. CDR3 length: 13 residues. Here the CDR3 DNA reads TGTGCCAGTAGTATTGGACTAGCAAATGAGCAGTTCTTC. It is translated as CASSIGLANEQFF.

The chain links TRBV13 to TRBJ2-7; D may be TRBD1 (6 bases). The CDR3 is 15 residues long. CDR1 is PRHDT, CDR2 FYEKMQ, per germline (reference sequence). V dropped 1 base and J dropped 2 bases, with 12 bases sitting between them. CDR3 sequence (DNA): TGTGCCAGCAGCTTAGTTTCTGGGGGCACCTACGAGCAGTACTTC. Its translation is CASSLVSGGTYEQYF. Complete variable domain (other parts from reference TRBV13 and TRBJ2-7): AAGVIQSPRHLIKEKRETATLKCYPIPRHDTVYWYQQGPGQDPQFLISFYEKMQSDKGSIPDRFSAQQFSDYHSELNMSSLELGDSALYFCASSLVSGGTYEQYFGPGTRLTVT.

The chain is built from TRBV27 and TRBJ2-1; D perhaps matches TRBD2 (6 bases). Germline V lookup: CDR1 MNHEY, CDR2 SMNVEV (reference sequence). This CDR3 has 14 residues. V dropped 5 bases and J dropped 0 bases, with 8 bases sitting between them. In DNA form, the CDR3 reads TGTGCCAGCAGTGCAGCGGGCTCCTACAATGAGCAGTTCTTC. Translating it yields CASSAAGSYNEQFF.

Turning to this clone: Other DNA sequences within the sample encode an identical CDR3. The chain carries TRBV19 and TRBJ2-7; TRBD1 agrees at 9 bases. CDR3 size: 13 residues. V lost 5 bases to trimming and J lost 3 bases; unmatched junction nucleotides: 2. The germline V gene has CDR1 LNHDA and CDR2 SQIVND (reference sequence). CDR3 DNA: TGTGCCAGTAGTCGGGACAGGGACTACGAGCAGTACTTC. It codes for CASSRDRDYEQYF.

CDR3 in DNA: TGCGCCAGCAGCCAAGAGGGTCCGGGGGTCACTGAAGCTTTCTTT. Protein sequence: CASSQEGPGVTEAFF. The rearrangement joins TRBV4-3 to TRBJ1-1; D may be TRBD1 (5 bases). Germline CDR1 is LGHNA and CDR2 is YSLEER. CDR3 length: 15 residues. The V and J ends lost 0 bases and 4 bases respectively, with 12 bases between them.

The V and J genes are TRBV28 and TRBJ1-1, with 8 nucleotides matching TRBD1. The V gene end was trimmed by 3 bases and the J gene end by 0 bases; junction bases not matched to a gene: 6. CDR3 size: 16 residues. Per germline, CDR1 MDHEN and CDR2 SYDVKM. CDR3: CASSFQGASMNTEAFF. Here the CDR3 DNA reads TGTGCCAGCAGTTTTCAGGGGGCTAGTATGAACACTGAAGCTTTCTTT.

This sequence joins TRBV28 and TRBJ1-4; 11 nucleotides align to TRBD1. The trim removed 10 bases at V and 0 bases at J, leaving 4 bases unmatched. The germline CDR1 and CDR2 sequences are MDHEN and SYDVKM. The CDR3 length is 15 residues. CDR3 residues: CATRDRGATNEKLFF. DNA of the CDR3: TGTGCCACCAGGGACAGGGGGGCAACTAATGAAAAACTGTTTTTT.

This rearrangement joins TRBV7-2 to TRBJ2-7; D is undetermined. Looked up from germline, CDR1 is SGHTA and CDR2 is FQGNSA. The CDR3 runs to 12 residues. The V end was cut by 4 bases, the J end by 0 bases, with 4 bases between. CDR3 sequence: CASSSSSYEQYF. Here the CDR3 DNA reads TGTGCCAGCAGCTCGAGCTCCTACGAGCAGTACTTC.

The chain has TRBV2 and TRBJ2-7; tentative D call: TRBD1 (6 bases). The ends were cut back, 7 bases at V and 3 bases at J, with 16 bases in the middle. Germline values: CDR1 SNHLY, CDR2 FYNNEI. CDR3 length equals 14 residues. The DNA of the CDR3 is TGTGCCAGCACTTTAGAAGACAGGAGCTACGAGCAGTACTTC. Amino acid sequence: CASTLEDRSYEQYF.

This chain links TRBV7-2 with TRBJ2-2; D possibly corresponds to TRBD2 (6 bases). V lost 3 bases to trimming and J lost 6 bases, with 14 bases between them. This CDR3 is built from 15 residues. Germline V gene data show CDR1 as SGHTA and CDR2 as FQGNSA. CDR3 sequence (DNA): TGTGCCAGCAGCTTTAACCCGGGAGTCGCCGGGGAGCTGTTTTTT. Amino acid sequence: CASSFNPGVAGELFF.

This chain joins TRBV2 and TRBJ2-5; 10 nucleotides align to TRBD2. This CDR3 has 16 residues. Germline V gives CDR1 SNHLY, CDR2 FYNNEI. Losses at the gene ends were 5 bases for V and 5 bases for J; bases not matched to a gene: 11. Here the CDR3 reads CASSQPGLAGGETQYF. In nucleotides, the CDR3 is TGTGCCAGCAGTCAGCCTGGGTTAGCGGGAGGTGAGACCCAGTACTTC.

This rearrangement joins TRBV5-6 to TRBJ2-5; D may be TRBD2 (6 bases). Germline assignment: CDR1 SGHDT and CDR2 YYEEEE. CDR3 length: 19 amino acids. V was trimmed by 1 base and J by 5 bases, leaving 27 bases between them. The CDR3 sequence: CASSLFVRGRTVESETQYF. DNA of the CDR3: TGTGCCAGCAGCTTGTTTGTGCGGGGACGAACAGTGGAGAGCGAGACCCAGTACTTC. The full variable domain, in which reference TRBV5-6 and TRBJ2-5 provide the parts outside the CDR3, is DAGVTQSPTHLIKTRGQQVTLRCSPKSGHDTVSWYQQALGQGPQFIFQYYEEEERQRGNFPDRFSGHQFPNYSSELNVNALLLGDSALYLCASSLFVRGRTVESETQYFGPGTRLLVL.

This chain joins TRBV10-3 and TRBJ2-5; 9 positions match TRBD1. V gave up 0 bases and J gave up 4 bases; unmatched junction bases: 12. Germline CDR1 reads ENHRY; CDR2 reads SYGVKD. The CDR3 consists of 18 residues. In nucleotides, the CDR3 is TGTGCCATCAGTGAGTCGACTGTTATGACAGGGGGTGGAGAGACCCAGTACTTC. This codes for CAISESTVMTGGGETQYF.

The chain couples TRBV9 to TRBJ1-2; D is possibly TRBD1 (6 bases). V was clipped by 2 bases and J by 4 bases, with 9 bases between them. CDR1 SGDLS and CDR2 YYNGEE come from the germline V gene. The CDR3 has 13 amino acids. The DNA of the CDR3 is TGTGCCAGCAGCGTTTCGGACAGCTATGGCTACACCTTC. As protein: CASSVSDSYGYTF. Full variable domain (missing parts from reference TRBV9 and TRBJ1-2): DSGVTQTPKHLITATGQRVTLRCSPRSGDLSVYWYQQSLDQGLQFLIQYYNGEERAKGNILERFSAQQFPDLHSELNLSSLELGDSALYFCASSVSDSYGYTFGSGTRLTVV.